Listed here are 2 T cell receptor beta chains from one sample, sequenced in a study of CD8+ T cells in alopecia areata. The treatment here: oral pan-JAK inhibitor, 5-10 mg twice daily. cDNA reverse transcribed from extracted RNA served as the sequencing template. Using immunoSEQ multiplex PCR, the repertoire was profiled, and TCRdb retains in-frame clones only, with some absent. This sample has around 120,000 clones, with 53% found just once. The starting material was CD4+ T cells sorted from blood, obtained at week 4, from a patient treated with tofacitinib. These receptors were taken from a human donor with alopecia areata.

The gene calls are TRBV7-9 and TRBJ1-5; TRBD1 is a possible D gene (5 bases). Trimming took off 5 bases at V and 3 bases at J, with 8 bases between the two ends. There are 13 residues in the CDR3. Germline CDR1 is SEHNR and CDR2 is FQNEAQ (reference sequence). Written as DNA, the CDR3 is TGTGCCAGCAGCCCGACAGACAATCAGCCCCAGCATTTT. Translating it yields CASSPTDNQPQHF.

This clone appeared a few times. V usage is TRBV2 and J usage is TRBJ1-5; D is perhaps TRBD1 (5 bases). Germline CDR1 is SNHLY and CDR2 is FYNNEI. The CDR3 has 13 residues. Trimming stripped 6 bases from V and 5 bases from J, with 11 bases between. In DNA form, the CDR3 reads TGTGCCAGCAGGGAACAGGCTGATCAGCCCCAGCATTTT. Encoded protein: CASREQADQPQHF.